This T cell receptor beta chain originates from a study of cytomegalovirus exposure and HLA in healthy donors. CDR1 and CDR2 from the germline V gene are LNHDA and SQIVND (reference sequence). V was cut by 2 bases and J by 3 bases, with 8 bases left in between. The CDR3 sequence is 14 residues long. PCR employed 60 Vbeta and 13 Jbeta primers. The table came from immunoSEQ multiplex PCR; TCRdb's copy has only in-frame clones and leaves some out. Altogether fewer than 200,000 clones are present, roughly 12% being singletons, with the ten largest covering about 7.8%. The receptor was isolated from a man in his forties or fifties in good health and CMV-seropositive. The gene calls are TRBV19 and TRBJ1-5; D unclear. What was sequenced was PBMCs. Written as DNA, the CDR3 is TGTGCCAGTAGTATATTGCAGGACAATCAGCCCCAGCATTTT. Translated: CASSILQDNQPQHF.